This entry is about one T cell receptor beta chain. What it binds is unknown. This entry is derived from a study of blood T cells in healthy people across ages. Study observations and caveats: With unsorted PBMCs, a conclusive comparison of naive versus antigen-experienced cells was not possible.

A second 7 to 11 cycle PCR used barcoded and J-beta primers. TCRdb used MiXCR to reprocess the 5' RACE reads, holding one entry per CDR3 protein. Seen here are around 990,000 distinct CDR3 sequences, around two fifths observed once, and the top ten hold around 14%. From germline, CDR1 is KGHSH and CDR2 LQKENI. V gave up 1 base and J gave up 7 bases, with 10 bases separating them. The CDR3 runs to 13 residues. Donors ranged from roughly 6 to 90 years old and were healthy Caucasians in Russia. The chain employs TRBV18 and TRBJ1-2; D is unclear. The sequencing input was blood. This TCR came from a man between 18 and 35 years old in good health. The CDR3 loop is CASSPQGSVGYTF. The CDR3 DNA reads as TGTGCCAGCTCACCACAGGGTTCAGTTGGCTACACCTTC.